The rows below give T cell receptor beta chains drawn from one sample of a study of regulatory T cells in long-lasting Graves disease. TCRdb used MiXCR to reprocess the multiplex PCR reads, holding one entry per CDR3 protein. The sample shows 350,000 to 450,000 distinct CDR3 sequences, approximately 12% of them seen only once. This sample also appeared in a second study, on T cells in Graves' hyperthyroidism and ophthalmopathy.

The sample here was peripheral blood mononuclear cells (PBMCs), taken at new diagnosis, from a patient treated with antithyroid drugs. These receptors came from a young woman with Graves disease. Both conserved end residues are part of each CDR3. The D gene is left open where the match is weak. Clone size is not always given. Where it is, it says once, few, many or a class for expanded clones.

abundance | d_gene | j_gene | v_gene | CDR3aa | CDR3nt
many | TRBD1 | TRBJ1-1 | TRBV5-4 | CASSLEGAKAFF | TGTGCCAGCAGCTTGGAGGGGGCCAAAGCTTTCTTT
NA | NA | TRBJ2-3 | TRBV10-3 | CAIRGGGPRARTDTQYF | TGTGCCATCCGAGGCGGAGGCCCGAGGGCCCGCACAGATACGCAGTATTTT
NA | NA | TRBJ2-1 | TRBV7-3 | CASSLTVGGRLRNEQFF | TGTGCCAGCAGCTTAACGGTCGGTGGTCGGTTGCGCAATGAGCAGTTCTTC
many | NA | TRBJ2-7 | TRBV7-2 | CASSQSRGARGEQYF | TGTGCCAGCAGTCAAAGCAGGGGCGCGAGAGGGGAGCAGTACTTC
many | NA | TRBJ2-7 | TRBV19 | CASTAIWAPPLGTGTYEQYF | TGTGCCAGTACCGCTATTTGGGCCCCACCATTGGGAACGGGGACCTACGAGCAGTACTTC
NA | TRBD1 | TRBJ1-1 | TRBV27 | CASSSYYRGTGGLQAFF | TGTGCCAGCAGTTCGTACTACAGGGGGACAGGGGGCCTTCAAGCTTTCTTT
many | TRBD2 | TRBJ2-4 | TRBV12-3/TRBV12-4 | CASSPRLAGAKNIQYF | TGTGCCAGCAGCCCAAGACTAGCGGGAGCCAAAAACATTCAGTACTTC
many | NA | TRBJ2-5 | TRBV5-4 | CASSKPTETQYF | TGTGCCAGCAGCAAACCCACGGAGACCCAGTACTTC
NA | TRBD1 | TRBJ2-3 | TRBV27 | CASSWDRVADTQYF | TGTGCCAGCAGTTGGGACAGGGTAGCAGATACGCAGTATTTT
NA | TRBD1 | TRBJ2-3 | TRBV29-1 | CSVEGQGAGADTQYF | TGCAGCGTTGAGGGACAGGGGGCAGGTGCAGATACGCAGTATTTT
many | TRBD2 | TRBJ2-5 | TRBV28 | CASSLSSGRGGETQYF | TGTGCCAGCAGTTTATCGAGCGGGAGGGGGGGGGAGACCCAGTACTTC
few | NA | TRBJ1-1 | TRBV20-1 | CSASQGGKTEAFF | TGCAGTGCTAGTCAGGGTGGCAAAACTGAAGCTTTCTTT
NA | NA | TRBJ1-2 | TRBV19 | CASTPRDTANYGYTF | TGTGCCAGTACCCCAAGGGACACGGCTAACTATGGCTACACCTTC
many | TRBD2 | TRBJ2-7 | TRBV28 | CASCASGAYEQYF | TGTGCCAGCTGTGCTAGCGGAGCCTACGAGCAGTACTTC
few | TRBD2 | TRBJ2-4 | TRBV13 | CASNNGLAGDSAKNIQYF | TGTGCCAGCAACAACGGACTAGCGGGAGATTCGGCCAAAAACATTCAGTACTTC
many | TRBD2 | TRBJ2-1 | TRBV24-1 | CATSDGLGMQFF | TGTGCCACCAGTGATGGACTAGGTATGCAGTTCTTC
many | NA | TRBJ2-1 | TRBV20-1 | CSARKFTSSYNEQFF | TGCAGTGCTAGAAAATTTACGAGCTCCTACAATGAGCAGTTCTTC
many | NA | TRBJ2-2 | TRBV6-2/TRBV6-3 | CASSYGAVGELFF | TGTGCCAGCAGTTACGGGGCGGTCGGGGAGCTGTTTTTT
NA | NA | TRBJ2-6 | TRBV4-3 | CASSQDPHLVAGANVLTF | TGCGCCAGCAGCCAAGACCCCCATTTAGTGGCTGGGGCCAACGTCCTGACTTTC
many | NA | TRBJ1-1 | TRBV20-1 | CSAKRQELSAFF | TGCAGTGCTAAACGACAGGAATTGAGCGCTTTCTTT
many | NA | TRBJ2-3 | TRBV7-9 | CASSHRQSTDTQYF | TGTGCCAGCAGCCACCGACAGAGCACAGATACGCAGTATTTT
many | NA | TRBJ1-2 | TRBV28 | CASSPPGRPLNYGYTF | TGTGCCAGCAGTCCTCCGGGCCGGCCCTTAAACTATGGCTACACCTTC
NA | TRBD2 | TRBJ2-3 | TRBV9 | CASSATSGGPSTDTQYF | TGTGCCAGCAGCGCAACTAGCGGGGGGCCAAGCACAGATACGCAGTATTTT
few | TRBD1 | TRBJ1-5 | TRBV12-3/TRBV12-4 | CASSFDRGQPQHF | TGTGCCAGCAGTTTCGACAGGGGGCAGCCCCAGCATTTT
few | TRBD1 | TRBJ2-5 | TRBV7-8 | CASSPRDRPYQETQYF | TGTGCCAGCAGCCCACGGGACAGACCGTACCAAGAGACCCAGTACTTC
many | TRBD1 | TRBJ1-1 | TRBV12-3/TRBV12-4 | CASSPRQGWDTEAFF | TGTGCCAGCAGTCCGAGACAGGGTTGGGACACTGAAGCTTTCTTT
NA | TRBD2 | TRBJ2-1 | TRBV29-1 | CSVPPRLAGFGNEQFF | TGCAGCGTGCCCCCCCGACTAGCGGGTTTTGGTAATGAGCAGTTCTTC
many | TRBD2 | TRBJ2-2 | TRBV14 | CASSQDPRERSTGELFF | TGTGCCAGCAGCCAAGACCCGCGGGAGCGGAGCACCGGGGAGCTGTTTTTT
many | TRBD1 | TRBJ1-3 | TRBV28 | CASRPPGTGNTIYF | TGTGCCAGCAGGCCTCCCGGGACAGGGAACACCATATATTTT
NA | TRBD1 | TRBJ1-6 | TRBV4-1 | CASSQTARGIPYNSPLHF | TGCGCCAGCAGCCAAACCGCCAGGGGGATCCCCTATAATTCACCCCTCCACTTT
many | NA | TRBJ1-4 | TRBV3-1 | CASSRLEEKLFF | TGTGCCAGCAGCAGGCTCGAAGAAAAACTGTTTTTT
many | TRBD1 | TRBJ1-5 | TRBV19 | CASSLTGTVSNQPQHF | TGTGCCAGTAGTCTCACCGGGACAGTGAGCAATCAGCCCCAGCATTTT
many | NA | TRBJ2-5 | TRBV28 | CASSGAYRDRQTQYF | TGTGCCAGCAGTGGGGCTTACAGGGATCGTCAGACCCAGTACTTC
few | NA | TRBJ1-5 | TRBV20-1 | CSSGRGNQPQHF | TGCAGTTCGGGCAGGGGAAATCAGCCCCAGCATTTT
many | NA | TRBJ1-5 | TRBV14 | CASSQGETPRNQPQHF | TGTGCCAGCAGCCAAGGGGAGACGCCCCGCAATCAGCCCCAGCATTTT
many | NA | TRBJ1-4 | TRBV20-1 | CSVQTSGGEGEEKLFF | TGCAGTGTTCAGACAAGCGGGGGAGAGGGGGAAGAAAAACTGTTTTTT
many | TRBD1 | TRBJ1-6 | TRBV30 | CAWDRVDSPLHF | TGTGCCTGGGACAGGGTTGATTCACCCCTCCACTTT
many | TRBD1 | TRBJ2-1 | TRBV7-9 | CASSPNGNGDRGVNEQFF | TGTGCCAGCAGCCCAAATGGAAACGGGGACAGGGGAGTGAATGAGCAGTTCTTC
few | NA | TRBJ2-1 | TRBV3-2 | CASSIRDPNHEQFF | TGTGCCAGCAGCATCCGGGACCCGAACCATGAGCAGTTCTTC
once | TRBD2 | TRBJ2-3 | TRBV4-1 | CASSHPSGDGTDTQYF | TGCGCCAGCAGCCACCCAAGCGGGGATGGCACAGATACGCAGTATTTT
many | TRBD2 | TRBJ2-1 | TRBV7-8 | CASSSPSGHYNEQFF | TGTGCCAGCAGCTCCCCTAGCGGCCACTACAATGAGCAGTTCTTC
NA | TRBD2 | TRBJ2-3 | TRBV19 | CASRGLAGVDTQYF | TGTGCCAGTAGGGGACTAGCGGGAGTGGATACGCAGTATTTT
NA | NA | TRBJ2-7 | TRBV7-2 | CASSLRVGSPYEQYF | TGTGCCAGCAGCTTAAGGGTGGGGAGCCCCTACGAGCAGTACTTC
many | TRBD1 | TRBJ1-2 | TRBV7-9 | CASSLRQGMEYGYTF | TGTGCCAGCAGCTTACGACAGGGGATGGAATATGGCTACACCTTC
many | NA | TRBJ2-5 | TRBV28 | CASSRRRTGALPKETQYF | TGTGCCAGCAGCCGAAGACGGACGGGGGCCCTACCCAAAGAGACCCAGTACTTC